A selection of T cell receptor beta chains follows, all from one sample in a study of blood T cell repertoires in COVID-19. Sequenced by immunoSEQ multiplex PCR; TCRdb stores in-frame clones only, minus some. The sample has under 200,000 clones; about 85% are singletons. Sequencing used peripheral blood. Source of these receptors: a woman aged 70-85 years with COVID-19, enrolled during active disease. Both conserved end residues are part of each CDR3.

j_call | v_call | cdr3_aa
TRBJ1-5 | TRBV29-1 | CSVSGGVNQPQHF
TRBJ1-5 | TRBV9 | CASSVGGHDNQPQHF
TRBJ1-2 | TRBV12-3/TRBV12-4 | CASSQQGNYGYTF
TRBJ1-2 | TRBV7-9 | CASSATTGITGYGYTF
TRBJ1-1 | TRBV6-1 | CASSEIKFGTANTEAFF
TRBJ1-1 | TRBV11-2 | CASSLQGQGAFF
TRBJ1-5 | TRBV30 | CAWSVTGLGNQPQHF
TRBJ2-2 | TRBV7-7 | CASSATGQGSGELFF
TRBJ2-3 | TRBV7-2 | CASSEVTQYF
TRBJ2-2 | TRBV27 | CASTRRTSGAGELFF
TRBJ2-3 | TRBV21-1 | CASRLLIQGTDTQYF
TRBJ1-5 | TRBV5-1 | CASSIGTESNQPQHF
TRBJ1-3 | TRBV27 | CASRRGLTGNTIYF
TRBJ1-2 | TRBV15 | CATRPSWTGTYGYTF
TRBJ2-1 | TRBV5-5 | CASSLVGRNEQFF
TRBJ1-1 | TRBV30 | CAWSRPPPTDEMNTEAFF
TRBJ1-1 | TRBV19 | CASSIAVNTEAFF
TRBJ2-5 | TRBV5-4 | CASSWGSTGETQYF
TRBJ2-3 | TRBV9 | CASSVGGGSITDTQYF
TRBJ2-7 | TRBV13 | CASSFSGNEQYF
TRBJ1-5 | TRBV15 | CATSRDLGGGNQPQHF
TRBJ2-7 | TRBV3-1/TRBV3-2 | CASSQRFVAYEQYF
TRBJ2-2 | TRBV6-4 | CASSEVAGGSGELFF
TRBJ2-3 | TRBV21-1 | CASSTRSGRLVTDTQYF
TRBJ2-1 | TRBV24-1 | CATSDPGRESNEQFF
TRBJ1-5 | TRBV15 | CATSRDKGRAGSYQPQHF
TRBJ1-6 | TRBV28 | CASSSLTLYNSPLHF
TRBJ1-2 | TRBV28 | CASTKTGPGYTF
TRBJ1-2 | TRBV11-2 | CASSSLGGGENYGYTF
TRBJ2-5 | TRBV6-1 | CASSEAASGGQETQYF
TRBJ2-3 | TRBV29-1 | CSVCFLAGYSTDTQYF
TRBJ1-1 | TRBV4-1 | CASSQAQGYLEAFF
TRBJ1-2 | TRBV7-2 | CASSQQGAQHYGYTF
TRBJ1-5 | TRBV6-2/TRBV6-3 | CASSPREGPYQPQHF
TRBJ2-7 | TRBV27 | CASKGLAASPYEQYF
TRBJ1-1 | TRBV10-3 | CAISTRGDTEAFF
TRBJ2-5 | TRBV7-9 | CASSFPQETQYF
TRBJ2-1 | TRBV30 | CAWSVGSGALNEQFF
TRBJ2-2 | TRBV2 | CASIEAGENTGELFF
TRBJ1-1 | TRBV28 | CASSWETEAFF
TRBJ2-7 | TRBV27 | CASSLMASGGPYYEQYF
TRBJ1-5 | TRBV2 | CASSDVTGVQPQHF
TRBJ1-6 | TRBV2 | CASRGTDYNSPLHF
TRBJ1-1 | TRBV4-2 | CASSQEDLGGHTEAFF
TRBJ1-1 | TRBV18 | CASSPREGTEAFF
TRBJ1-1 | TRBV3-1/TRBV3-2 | CASSISGTEAFF
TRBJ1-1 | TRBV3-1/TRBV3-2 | CASRHGQMNTEAFF
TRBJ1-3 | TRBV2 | CASSGRAGNTIYF
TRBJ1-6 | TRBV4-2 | CASSPTEFSYNSPLHF
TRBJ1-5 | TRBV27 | CASSSITGVSNQPQHF
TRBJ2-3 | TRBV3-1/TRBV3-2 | CASSQLTSTDTQYF
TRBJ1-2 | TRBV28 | CASTSGGQGSDGYTF
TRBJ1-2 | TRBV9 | CASSVGWGSNYGYTF
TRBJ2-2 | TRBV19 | CASNVAGAGELFF
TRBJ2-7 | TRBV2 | CASMDRVDYEQYF
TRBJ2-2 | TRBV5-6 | CASSLVWGGAGELFF
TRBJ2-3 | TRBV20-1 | CSARDLDTQYF
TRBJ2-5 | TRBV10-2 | CASGGLVGETQYF
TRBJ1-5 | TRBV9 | CASSVGEGRNQPQHF